This T cell receptor (beta chain) derives from a study of metastatic and nonmetastatic thyroid tumors. Study summary: Repertoires from blood and tumor or nodule tissue of malignant and benign thyroid patients were compared. Study observations and caveats: Within blood and tumor, benign nodules reportedly had significantly lower TCR beta diversity than malignant thyroid tumors did.

In the original processing: What underpinned the distant-metastasis classifier for papillary thyroid cancer was the set of CDR3 differences across clinicopathological groups. TCRdb recomputed clones from the PCR reads via MiXCR. The V and J calls come from TCRdb's annotation, not from the publication. Here the sample spans approximately 30,000 clones, 7% to 9% being singletons. Trimming cost V 5 bases and J 0 bases; bases outside gene matches: 4. The CDR3 totals 15 residues. Germline V gene data show CDR1 as SGHTA and CDR2 as FQGNSA. This clone was detected ten times or more. Its antigen is not known. Treatment of any kind had been given to no patient before thyroid surgery.

This sequence was found in a female donor with papillary thyroid cancer or a benign thyroid nodule (not recorded which). Some clones in this sample may be carry-over from other donors' samples. The source material was blood. The chain recombines TRBV7-2 with TRBJ2-7; the match to TRBD2 covers 10 bases. CDR3 nucleotide sequence: TGTGCCAGCAGCATCCAGCGGGGGGGCTCCTACGAGCAGTACTTC. Translation: CASSIQRGGSYEQYF.